These 20 T cell receptor beta chains originate from one sample sequenced in a study of Graves' ophthalmopathy and Graves' hyperthyroidism. As the template, RNA transcripts were used to amplify TCR beta CDR3 regions. After a first-round RT-PCR with HTBI primers, a second-round multiplex PCR was run. Via MiXCR, TCRdb re-called the multiplex PCR reads, giving one row per CDR3 protein. This sample has under 200,000 distinct CDR3 sequences, with under 40% found just once. Material for sequencing was peripheral blood. Source of these receptors: a woman in her thirties or forties with Graves' ophthalmopathy.

This clonotype was counted ten times or more. The CDR3 region is CSVEQGRGYEQYF. The DNA of the CDR3 is TGCAGCGTTGAACAGGGGAGGGGATACGAGCAGTACTTC. The chain is built from TRBV29-1 and TRBJ2-7, with D possibly matching TRBD2 (7 bases). The V gene's germline CDR1 is SQVTM and CDR2 ANQGSEA. Trimming stripped 2 bases from V and 4 bases from J, with 12 bases between. This CDR3 has 13 residues.

The chain recombines TRBV3-1 with TRBJ2-5; 7 bases map to TRBD1. Trimming cost V 8 bases and J 5 bases; bases outside gene matches: 5. This CDR3 region has 12 residues. Germline lookup yields CDR1 LGHDT and CDR2 YNNKEL (reference sequence). CDR3 DNA sequence: TGTGCCAGCGGTACCAGGGGGGAGACCCAGTACTTC. This gives the protein CASGTRGETQYF.

The table lists this clonotype with many counts. The chain links TRBV10-3 to TRBJ2-7; TRBD1 is a possible D gene (5 bases). Germline assignment: CDR1 ENHRY and CDR2 SYGVKD. The CDR3 has 16 amino acids. The V and J ends lost 0 bases and 6 bases respectively, with 18 bases between them. The CDR3 protein is CAISESAGRVAGEQYF. CDR3 nucleotide sequence: TGTGCCATCAGTGAGTCCGCAGGCAGGGTAGCAGGCGAGCAGTACTTC.

The chain links TRBV28 to TRBJ1-5; 8 bases align to TRBD1. Trimming removed 5 bases from V and 7 bases from J; junction bases left unmatched: 7. The CDR3 contains 14 residues. Germline CDR1 is MDHEN and CDR2 is SYDVKM. The CDR3 DNA follows: TGTGCCAGCAGTGTACAGGGGGGTGGCCAGCCCCAGCATTTT. Its protein is CASSVQGGGQPQHF.

In its sample, this clonotype was seen a few times. The J gene is TRBJ1-1, the V gene TRBV7-2, with a tentative D call TRBD1 (5 bases). Trimming took off 7 bases at V and 0 bases at J, with 12 bases between the two ends. This CDR3 comprises 14 residues. Per the germline V gene, CDR1 is SGHTA and CDR2 is FQGNSA. The CDR3 DNA reads TGTGCCAGCACCGAGACAGCTTTGAACACTGAAGCTTTCTTT. Its translation: CASTETALNTEAFF.

The rearrangement links TRBV28 to TRBJ2-5; 9 nucleotides match TRBD2. Germline V gives CDR1 MDHEN, CDR2 SYDVKM. The CDR3 loop spans 16 amino acids. V was pared by 5 bases and J by 3 bases, with 10 bases of the junction left unmatched. CDR3 amino acids: CASSPFGGRAEETQYF. DNA for the CDR3: TGTGCCAGCAGTCCCTTTGGCGGGAGGGCCGAAGAGACCCAGTACTTC.

Ten or more counts support this clonotype. The chain joins TRBV19 to TRBJ1-2; D might be TRBD1 (5 bases). CDR1 LNHDA and CDR2 SQIVND come from the germline V gene (reference sequence). The ends were cut back, 8 bases at V and 6 bases at J, with 19 bases in the middle. This CDR3 has 14 residues. Here the CDR3 DNA reads TGTGCCAGTGACCCGGTGGCAGGGTCGGATGGCTACACCTTC. Amino acid sequence: CASDPVAGSDGYTF.

This clonotype was counted a few times. A junction boundary mismatches the germline segment, possibly from a read error. The genes are TRBV6-1 and TRBJ1-2, with D maybe TRBD1 (6 bases). This CDR3 is 13 amino acids long. Per germline, CDR1 MNHNS and CDR2 SASEGT. This chain's CDR3 is CASSEGGGYGYTF. For the CDR3, the DNA is TGTGCCAGCAGCGAAGGGGGAGGCTATGGCTACACCTTC.

This chain joins TRBV28 and TRBJ1-5; no clear D gene. Germline CDR1 MDHEN, CDR2 SYDVKM. Trimming pared 5 bases from V and 10 bases from J, leaving 21 bases between. CDR3 length: 15 amino acids. This chain's CDR3 is CASSPLVRGAIPQHF. The CDR3, as DNA: TGTGCCAGCAGTCCCCTCGTCCGGGGAGCGATCCCCCAGCATTTT.

This clonotype was detected many times. This chain uses TRBV15 with TRBJ2-2; 8 positions agree with TRBD1. Per the germline V gene, CDR1 is LNHNV and CDR2 is YYDKDF (reference sequence). The CDR3 loop spans 19 amino acids. Germline trimming cut 5 bases from V and 3 bases from J; bases unmatched to any gene: 17. The DNA of the CDR3 is TGTGCCACCAGCGGCCCAGACCGATCAGGGGGCGCTTACACCGGGGAGCTGTTTTTT. Encoded protein: CATSGPDRSGGAYTGELFF.

Ten or more counts support this clonotype. This chain links TRBV19 with TRBJ1-2; D is unresolved. Trimming removed 2 bases at V and 8 bases at J, with 18 bases between. Germline CDR1 reads LNHDA; CDR2 reads SQIVND (reference sequence). There are 15 residues in the CDR3. CDR3: CASSIPSRREAGYTF. CDR3 bases: TGTGCCAGTAGTATACCCTCAAGGAGGGAGGCCGGCTACACCTTC.

This clonotype showed up just a few times. The gene calls are TRBV12-3 or TRBV12-4 and TRBJ1-1; possible D gene TRBD1, 6 bases. This CDR3 region has 14 residues. The V and J ends lost 7 bases and 5 bases respectively, with 17 bases between them. As DNA, the CDR3 is TGTGCCAGCACCCTATCGGGGGGCTGGACTGAAGCTTTCTTT. This codes for CASTLSGGWTEAFF.

This clonotype was recorded at least ten times. V and J are TRBV7-9 and TRBJ1-5; TRBD1 might be the D (6 bases). From germline, CDR1 is SEHNR and CDR2 FQNEAQ (reference sequence). V gave up 1 base and J gave up 1 base, with 11 bases separating them. The CDR3 has 16 residues. The CDR3 loop reads CASSLGGGWSNQPQHF. In DNA form, the CDR3 reads TGTGCCAGCAGCTTAGGAGGGGGATGGAGCAATCAGCCCCAGCATTTT.

This clonotype came up many times. V usage is TRBV20-1 and J usage is TRBJ1-1; no definite D call. The CDR3 length is 11 residues. Germline CDR1 reads DFQATT; CDR2 reads SNEGSKA (reference sequence). The ends were cut back, 5 bases at V and 1 base at J, with 5 bases in the middle. CDR3 amino acids: CSAPENTEAFF. The CDR3 DNA is TGCAGTGCTCCGGAGAACACTGAAGCTTTCTTT.

The genes are TRBV11-2 and TRBJ2-7; D is perhaps TRBD2 (5 bases). CDR3 length equals 16 residues. Germline V gene lookup returns CDR1 SGHAT and CDR2 FQNNGV. Trimming removed 2 bases at V and 2 bases at J, with 16 bases between. CDR3 in DNA: TGTGCCAGCAGCTTAATCCCCGGGCGGGTAGCCTACGAGCAGTACTTC. Amino acid sequence: CASSLIPGRVAYEQYF.

The sample holds many counts of this clonotype. The chain recombines TRBV6-5 with TRBJ1-5, with TRBD1 matching 7 bases. The CDR3 runs to 18 residues. V shed 7 bases and J 2 bases; nucleotides not matched to a gene: 17. CDR1 and CDR2 (germline): MNHEY, SVGAGI. In DNA form, the CDR3 reads TGTGCCAGCAAATTAAAACACAGGGGAGGTGTTGGCAATCAGCCCCAGCATTTT. As protein: CASKLKHRGGVGNQPQHF.

This clonotype was found many times. V and J are TRBV5-1 and TRBJ1-1; no firm D call. Trimming removed 6 bases from V and 2 bases from J, with 14 bases in between. Germline V lookup: CDR1 SGHRS, CDR2 YFSETQ. This CDR3 contains 14 residues. CDR3 protein: CASTPIGENTEAFF. The CDR3 nucleotides are TGCGCCAGCACCCCCATCGGGGAAAACACTGAAGCTTTCTTT.

This clonotype was seen at least ten times. This sequence joins TRBV6-5 and TRBJ2-1, with D possibly matching TRBD2 (5 bases). V was shortened by 5 bases and J by 3 bases, with 11 bases between the two germline ends. The CDR3 extends over 14 amino acids. Germline-derived CDR1 and CDR2 are MNHEY and SVGAGI. The CDR3 DNA reads TGTGCCAGCAGTCGGTGGACTCACTACAATGAGCAGTTCTTC. Its translation: CASSRWTHYNEQFF.

In this sample, this clonotype turned up many times. V is TRBV6-2 or TRBV6-3 and J is TRBJ1-2; 9 bases align to TRBD1. After removal of 6 bases from V and 4 bases from J, the junction contained 3 bases not matched to a gene. Germline CDR1 reads MNHEY; CDR2 reads SVGEGT. The CDR3 has 13 amino acids. For the CDR3, the DNA is TGTGCCAGCAGCCAGGGACAGGGCTATGGCTACACCTTC. Amino acids: CASSQGQGYGYTF.

This clonotype was detected ten times or more. The V call is TRBV12-3 or TRBV12-4, the J call TRBJ1-2, with D perhaps matching TRBD1 (5 bases). The ends were cut back, 10 bases at V and 1 base at J, with 13 bases in the middle. CDR3 length equals 13 residues. The CDR3 here is CAIRQNLNYGYTF. CDR3 DNA sequence: TGTGCCATTCGACAGAACCTTAACTATGGCTACACCTTC.